The 5 T cell receptor beta chains reported below all come from one sample, sequenced in a study of shared clonotypes between healthy human individuals. Repertoires were generated with immunoSEQ multiplex PCR, while TCRdb's copy carries only in-frame clones and drops some. The table lists a few million clones, approximately 90% of them singletons. Sequenced input: naive CD4+ T cells from PBMCs. As to subset: CD45RA+ positively selected. These receptor sequences come from a man aged 18 to 35 in good health. Some clones in this sample may be carry-over from other donors' samples.

The J gene is TRBJ2-1, the V gene TRBV7-9; the match to TRBD2 covers 8 bases. Germline V gene sequence: CDR1 SEHNR, CDR2 FQNEAQ (reference sequence). V trimming: 10 bases; J trimming: 2 bases; junction bases outside the gene matches: 13. This CDR3 has 16 residues. CDR3 protein: CAINPQLAGAYNEQFF. CDR3 in DNA: TGTGCCATCAATCCCCAGCTAGCGGGTGCCTACAATGAGCAGTTCTTC.

This clone has more than one count but fewer than ten. The chain recombines TRBV2 with TRBJ1-1; D is unresolved. Trimming took 3 bases from V and 0 from J, leaving 14 bases between them. Germline V gene sequence: CDR1 SNHLY, CDR2 FYNNEI. The CDR3 is made up of 16 amino acids. The chain's CDR3 is CASSDNRWGVNTEAFF. CDR3 nucleotide sequence: TGTGCCAGCAGTGATAACCGTTGGGGAGTGAACACTGAAGCTTTCTTT.

This chain connects TRBV29-1 to TRBJ2-5; possible D gene TRBD2, 5 bases. The CDR3 has 12 residues. Germline CDR1 and CDR2: SQVTM and ANQGSEA. V was trimmed by 1 base and J by 5 bases, leaving 8 bases between them. The CDR3 coding sequence is TGCAGCGTTGAAGCCGGCGGGGAGACCCAGTACTTC. This codes for CSVEAGGETQYF.

This sequence joins TRBV14 and TRBJ2-7; TRBD2 matches at 14 bases. J gave up 7 bases and V 4 bases, and 6 bases lay outside the gene matches. Looked up from germline, CDR1 is SGHDN and CDR2 is FVKESK. This CDR3 contains 15 residues. The CDR3 DNA reads TGTGCCAGCAGCCCGTGGACTAGCGGGAGGCTTGAGCAGTACTTC. Residues: CASSPWTSGRLEQYF.

This clone was recorded a few times. As DNA, the CDR3 is TGTGCCAGCCAGGTCGGGAACAGGGACACTGAAGCTTTCTTT. This translates into CASQVGNRDTEAFF. The chain uses TRBV19 and TRBJ1-1, with D perhaps matching TRBD1 (6 bases). Germline values: CDR1 LNHDA, CDR2 SQIVND (reference sequence). With 9 bases removed from V and 3 bases from J, the gap between germline ends came to 17 bases. This CDR3 comprises 14 residues.